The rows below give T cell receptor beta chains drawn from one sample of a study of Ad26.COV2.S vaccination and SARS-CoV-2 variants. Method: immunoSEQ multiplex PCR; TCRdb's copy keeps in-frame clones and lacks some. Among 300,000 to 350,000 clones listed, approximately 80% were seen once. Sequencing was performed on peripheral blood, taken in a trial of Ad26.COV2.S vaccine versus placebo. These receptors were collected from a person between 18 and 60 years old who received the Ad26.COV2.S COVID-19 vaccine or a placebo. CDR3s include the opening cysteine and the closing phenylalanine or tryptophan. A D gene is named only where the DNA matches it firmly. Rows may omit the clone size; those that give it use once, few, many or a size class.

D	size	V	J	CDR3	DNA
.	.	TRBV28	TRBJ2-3	CASSGGAADTQYF	TGTGCCAGCAGTGGGGGGGCTGCAGATACGCAGTATTTT
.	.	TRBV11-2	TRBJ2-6	CASSPHYTGANVLTF	TGTGCCAGCAGCCCGCATTACACTGGGGCCAACGTCCTGACTTTC
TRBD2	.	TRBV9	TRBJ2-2	CASSPRRGGGELFF	TGTGCCAGCAGCCCGAGGCGGGGGGGCGGGGAGCTGTTTTTT
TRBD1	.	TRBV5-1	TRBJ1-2	CASSVQGASNYGYTF	TGCGCCAGCAGCGTACAGGGGGCCTCTAACTATGGCTACACCTTC
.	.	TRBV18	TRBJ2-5	CASSPGYGLQETQYF	TGTGCCAGCTCACCGGGATACGGTCTTCAAGAGACCCAGTACTTC
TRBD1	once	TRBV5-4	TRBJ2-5	CASSSTGAQETQYF	TGTGCCAGCAGCTCCACAGGGGCTCAAGAGACCCAGTACTTC
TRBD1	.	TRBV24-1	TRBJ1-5	CATSGGGQVMRPQHF	TGTGCCACCTCGGGGGGGGGACAGGTTATGCGACCCCAGCATTTT
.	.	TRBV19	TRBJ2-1	CASSRRGAYNEQFF	TGTGCCAGTAGTAGGAGGGGGGCCTACAATGAGCAGTTCTTC
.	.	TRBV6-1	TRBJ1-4	CASSEGTRPNEKLFF	TGTGCCAGCAGTGAGGGGACACGTCCTAATGAAAAACTGTTTTTT
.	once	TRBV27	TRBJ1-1	CASSSGIGTEAFF	TGTGCCAGCAGTTCAGGGATCGGCACTGAAGCTTTCTTT
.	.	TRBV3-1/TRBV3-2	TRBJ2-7	CASSQEIRERTYEQYF	TGTGCCAGCAGCCAAGAAATCAGGGAGAGAACCTACGAGCAGTACTTC
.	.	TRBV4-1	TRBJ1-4	CASSRAVSTGLNEKLFF	TGCGCCAGCAGCCGCGCGGTGTCGACAGGCCTTAATGAAAAACTGTTTTTT
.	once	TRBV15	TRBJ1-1	CATSRGRNTEAFF	TGTGCCACCAGCAGAGGGAGGAACACTGAAGCTTTCTTT
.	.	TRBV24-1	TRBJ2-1	CATSDLGPNEQFF	TGTGCCACCAGTGATTTAGGACCGAATGAGCAGTTCTTC
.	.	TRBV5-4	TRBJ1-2	CASSSYKHGAYGYTF	TGTGCCAGCAGCTCCTATAAACACGGAGCATATGGCTACACCTTC